This T cell receptor (beta chain) was captured in a study of blood T cell repertoires in COVID-19. Background on the study: The study drew acute and convalescent COVID-19 samples from the United States, Italy and Spain. PBMCs, B-cell-depleted T cells, or T cells were the source of the cDNA or gDNA that made up the material.

In the original analysis: The assay estimated nucleated cells by amplifying reference gene primers. The method was immunoSEQ multiplex PCR; TCRdb's version includes in-frame clones alone and lacks a portion of them. That table gives V, J and clone size, and the DNA gave D and trimming. The sample holds about 140,000 clones, 70% to 90% seen once. Losses at the gene ends were 5 bases for V and 4 bases for J; bases not matched to a gene: 8. Germline assignment: CDR1 SGHRS and CDR2 YFSETQ. This CDR3 spans 14 amino acids. The rearrangement uses TRBV5-1 and TRBJ1-2; 7 bases agree with TRBD1. The source material was peripheral blood. This sequence was found in an elderly woman with acute or convalescent COVID-19. CDR3 residues: CASSPGQAPYGYTF. For the CDR3, the DNA is TGCGCCAGCAGTCCAGGACAGGCGCCCTATGGCTACACCTTC.